Each of the 17 T cell receptor beta chains below was sequenced from the same sample in a study of T cells expressing NK-cell markers (dated by TCRdb to the early 2020s). Receptor amplification or capture employed 5' RACE. The sequencer was an Illumina HiSeq 2000. TCRdb reprocessed the public reads and reports one entry per CDR3 protein sequence, without DNA. The record for this sample contains fewer than 400,000 distinct CDR3 sequences. The top ten constitute 9.5% to 12% of the sample. The sequencing sample was made of blood T cells: a sorted CD56 or NKG2C T cell subset, CD4+ or CD8+ T cells, or bulk PBMC T cells (not recorded which). The receptors were sampled from a woman aged 50 to 60 in good health. Donor details come from another sample of the same person, matched by shared clones.

The V and J genes are TRBV9 and TRBJ1-3; TCRdb proposes TRBD1, but this gene call is untestable without DNA. The CDR3 spans 13 residues. Germline V CDR1 and CDR2: SGDLS, YYNGEE. CDR3 sequence reads: CASSPRPGGTIYF.

J is TRBJ1-5 and V is TRBV5-1; TCRdb's D call of TRBD1 is untestable without DNA. The CDR3 has 18 residues. Per the germline V gene, CDR1 is SGHRS and CDR2 is YFSETQ. The CDR3 spells CASSLDGTGTGSNQPQHF.

The V call is TRBV6-6, the J call TRBJ2-2. CDR3 length: 13 amino acids. Germline CDR1 MNHNY, CDR2 SVGAGI (reference sequence). The CDR3 loop reads CASSPHGPRELFF.

The chain carries TRBV6-2 or TRBV6-3 and TRBJ2-2; absent DNA, TCRdb's TRBD2 call cannot be checked. The CDR3 runs 14 residues. Germline V gene sequence: CDR1 MNHEY, CDR2 SVGEGT. CDR3 amino acids: CASTQRELGGELFF.

The rearrangement uses TRBV10-2 and TRBJ2-3; absent DNA, TCRdb's TRBD1 call cannot be checked. Germline V gene sequence: CDR1 WSHSY, CDR2 SAAADI. The CDR3 has 16 amino acids. The CDR3 sequence is CASSYPVPTSTDTQYF.

The CDR3 sequence: CSARASGWETQYF. The genes are TRBV20-1 and TRBJ2-5; absent DNA, TCRdb's TRBD2 call cannot be checked. Per germline, CDR1 DFQATT and CDR2 SNEGSKA (reference sequence). This CDR3 spans 13 amino acids.

V usage is TRBV11-2 and J usage is TRBJ2-2; there is no DNA to check the TCRdb D call of TRBD1. The CDR3 sequence is 18 residues long. Germline CDR1 is SGHAT and CDR2 is FQNNGV. CDR3 sequence: CASSLTRGVAGEPGELFF.

The CDR3 region is CASSASGTNTGELFF. This chain links TRBV12-3 or TRBV12-4 with TRBJ2-2. This CDR3 region has 15 residues.

The rearrangement joins TRBV27 to TRBJ2-1; the D gene TCRdb calls, TRBD2, cannot be checked with no DNA. This CDR3 contains 12 residues. Per the germline V gene, CDR1 is MNHEY and CDR2 is SMNVEV (reference sequence). The CDR3 sequence: CASSLRGGEQFF.

This sequence joins TRBV6-5 and TRBJ2-1; absent DNA, TCRdb's TRBD2 call cannot be checked. The CDR3 runs to 15 residues. Per germline, CDR1 MNHEY and CDR2 SVGAGI. CDR3 region: CASIGERTSGNEQFF.

J is TRBJ2-1 and V is TRBV20-1; TCRdb selects TRBD1, and the lack of DNA leaves this call unchecked. There are 14 residues in the CDR3. CDR1 is DFQATT and CDR2 is SNEGSKA in the germline V gene (reference sequence). The CDR3 protein is CSAFGSRGRDEQFF.

The chain links TRBV12-3 or TRBV12-4 to TRBJ1-5; without DNA, the TCRdb call of TRBD1 cannot be checked. The CDR3 has 13 amino acids. CDR3 in amino acids: CASSPTGGKPQHF.

The chain joins TRBV7-9 to TRBJ2-7; absent DNA, TCRdb's TRBD2 call cannot be checked. Per the germline V gene, CDR1 is SEHNR and CDR2 is FQNEAQ (reference sequence). The CDR3 length is 13 residues. CDR3 protein: CAAGGGIGGEQYF.

The chain joins TRBV6-5 to TRBJ2-1; TCRdb gives TRBD2 as the D gene, but with no DNA this cannot be confirmed. In germline, CDR1 is MNHEY, CDR2 SVGAGI. The CDR3 has 14 residues. The CDR3: CASSATLTSGSEFF.

The chain recombines TRBV6-5 with TRBJ2-1; the D call of TRBD2 rests on TCRdb alone, since no DNA is present to check it. Germline CDR1 and CDR2: MNHEY and SVGAGI. CDR3 size: 13 residues. The CDR3 loop reads CASSELGLSEQFF.

The CDR3 loop reads CATRQDPPTDTQYF. The chain employs TRBV24-1 and TRBJ2-3; the TCRdb call, TRBD1, lacks DNA for checking. This CDR3 is built from 14 residues. The V gene's germline CDR1 is KGHDR and CDR2 SFDVKD.

This chain joins TRBV5-6 and TRBJ2-1; the D call from TCRdb, TRBD2, cannot be confirmed without DNA. The CDR3 has 17 amino acids. Per germline, CDR1 SGHDT and CDR2 YYEEEE. CDR3: CASSLLQGPLVYNEQFF. The whole variable domain, remainder taken from reference TRBV5-6 and TRBJ2-1, is DAGVTQSPTHLIKTRGQQVTLRCSPKSGHDTVSWYQQALGQGPQFIFQYYEEEERQRGNFPDRFSGHQFPNYSSELNVNALLLGDSALYLCASSLLQGPLVYNEQFFGPGTRLTVL.